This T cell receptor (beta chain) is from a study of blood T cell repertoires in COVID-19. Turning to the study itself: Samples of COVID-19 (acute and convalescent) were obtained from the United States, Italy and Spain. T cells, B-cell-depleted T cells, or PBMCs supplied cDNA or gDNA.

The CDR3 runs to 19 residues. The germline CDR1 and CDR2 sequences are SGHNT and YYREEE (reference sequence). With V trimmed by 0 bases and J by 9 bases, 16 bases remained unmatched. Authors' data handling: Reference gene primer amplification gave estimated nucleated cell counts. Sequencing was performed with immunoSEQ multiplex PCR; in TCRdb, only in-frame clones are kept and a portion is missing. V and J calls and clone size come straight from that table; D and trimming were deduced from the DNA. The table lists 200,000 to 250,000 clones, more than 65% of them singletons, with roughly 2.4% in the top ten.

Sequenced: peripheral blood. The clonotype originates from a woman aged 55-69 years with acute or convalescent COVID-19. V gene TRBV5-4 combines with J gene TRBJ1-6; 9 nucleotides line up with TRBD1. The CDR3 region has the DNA TGTGCCAGCAGCTTGGACGGGACAGGGACCTTGAACCGGGGTTCACCCCTCCACTTT. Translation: CASSLDGTGTLNRGSPLHF.